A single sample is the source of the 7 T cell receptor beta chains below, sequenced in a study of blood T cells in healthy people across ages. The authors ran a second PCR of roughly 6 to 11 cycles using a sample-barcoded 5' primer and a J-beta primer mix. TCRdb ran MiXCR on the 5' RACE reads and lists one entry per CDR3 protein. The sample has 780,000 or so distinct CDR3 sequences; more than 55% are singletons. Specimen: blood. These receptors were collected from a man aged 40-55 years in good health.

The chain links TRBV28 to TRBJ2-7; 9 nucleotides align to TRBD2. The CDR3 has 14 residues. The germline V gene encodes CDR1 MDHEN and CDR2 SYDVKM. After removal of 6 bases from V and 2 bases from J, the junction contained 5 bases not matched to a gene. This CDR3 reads CASRTSGATYEQYF. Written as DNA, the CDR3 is TGTGCCAGCAGGACTAGCGGAGCCACCTACGAGCAGTACTTC.

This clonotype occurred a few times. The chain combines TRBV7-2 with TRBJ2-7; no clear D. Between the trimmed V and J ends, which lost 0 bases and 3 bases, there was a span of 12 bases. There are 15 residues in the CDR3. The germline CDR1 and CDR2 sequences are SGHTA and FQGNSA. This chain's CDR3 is CASSLAATNYYEQYF. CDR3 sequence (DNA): TGTGCCAGCAGCTTAGCAGCGACGAACTACTACGAGCAGTACTTC.

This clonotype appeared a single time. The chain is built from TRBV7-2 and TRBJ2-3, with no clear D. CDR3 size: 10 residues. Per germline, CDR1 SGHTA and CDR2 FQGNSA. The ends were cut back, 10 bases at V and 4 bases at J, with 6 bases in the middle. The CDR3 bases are TGTGCCACCGTATCAGATACGCAGTATTTT. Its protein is CATVSDTQYF. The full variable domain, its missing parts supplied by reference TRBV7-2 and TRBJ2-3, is GAGVSQSPSNKVTEKGKDVELRCDPISGHTALYWYRQSLGQGLEFLIYFQGNSAPDKSGLPSDRFSAERTGGSVSTLTIQRTQQEDSAVYLCATVSDTQYFGPGTRLTVL.

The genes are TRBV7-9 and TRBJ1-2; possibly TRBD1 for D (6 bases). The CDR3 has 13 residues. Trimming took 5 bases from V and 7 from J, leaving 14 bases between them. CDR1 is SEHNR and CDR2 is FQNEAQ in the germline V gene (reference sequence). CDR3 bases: TGTGCCAGCAGCCCATCCAGAGGGGGTGGCTACACCTTC. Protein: CASSPSRGGGYTF.

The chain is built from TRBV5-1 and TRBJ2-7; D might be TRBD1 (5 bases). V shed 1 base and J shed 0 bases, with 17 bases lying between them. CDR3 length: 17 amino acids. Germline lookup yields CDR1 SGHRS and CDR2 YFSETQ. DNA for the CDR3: TGCGCCAGCAGCTTGCAGGGATCAACGTCATACTCCTACGAGCAGTACTTC. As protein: CASSLQGSTSYSYEQYF.

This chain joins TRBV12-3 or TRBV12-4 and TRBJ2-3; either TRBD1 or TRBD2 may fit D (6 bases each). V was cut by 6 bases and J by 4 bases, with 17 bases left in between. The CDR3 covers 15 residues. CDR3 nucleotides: TGTGCCAGCAGCCTTCGGGGGCCCAGCGCAGATACGCAGTATTTT. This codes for CASSLRGPSADTQYF.

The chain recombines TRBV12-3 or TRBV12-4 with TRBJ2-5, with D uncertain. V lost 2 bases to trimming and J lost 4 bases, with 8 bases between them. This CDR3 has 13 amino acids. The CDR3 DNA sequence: TGTGCCAGCAGTTTAAACAGTATAGAGACCCAGTACTTC. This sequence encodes CASSLNSIETQYF.